The rows below give T cell receptor beta chains drawn from one sample of a study of blood T cells in healthy people across ages. MiXCR was run by TCRdb on the 5' RACE reads, yielding one entry per CDR3 protein. The sample holds under 1,000,000 distinct CDR3 sequences, 30% to 45% seen once. Sequenced: blood. These receptors all come from a man younger than 35 in good health. The CDR3 runs from the conserved cysteine through the conserved F or W. Fields, in order: clone size, J gene, D gene, V gene, CDR3 DNA, CDR3 protein. The D gene is left open where the match is weak. The size of a clone is reported for some rows only, either as once, few or many, or as a class for expanded clones.

clone size: few
J gene: TRBJ1-1
D gene: TRBD1
V gene: TRBV20-1
CDR3 DNA: TGCAGTGCTAGCCCCCGGGACAGAGCCTACACTGAAGCTTTCTTT
CDR3 protein: CSASPRDRAYTEAFF

clone size: .
J gene: TRBJ2-5
D gene: .
V gene: TRBV11-2
CDR3 DNA: TGTGCCAGCAGCGCCCGAACCAGTCCAAACCCAGAGACCCAGTACTTC
CDR3 protein: CASSARTSPNPETQYF

clone size: .
J gene: TRBJ2-5
D gene: .
V gene: TRBV20-1
CDR3 DNA: TGCAGTGCTTCAACCGGTTTAGAGCAGTACTTC
CDR3 protein: CSASTGLEQYF

clone size: few
J gene: TRBJ1-2
D gene: TRBD1
V gene: TRBV7-9
CDR3 DNA: TGTGCCAGCAGCTTAGGGACAGGGGATCTCTATGGCTACACCTTC
CDR3 protein: CASSLGTGDLYGYTF

clone size: .
J gene: TRBJ2-7
D gene: TRBD1
V gene: TRBV7-3
CDR3 DNA: TGTGCCAGCAGCTTAGACAGGGGGGGGCACAATGAGCAGTACTTC
CDR3 protein: CASSLDRGGHNEQYF

clone size: .
J gene: TRBJ2-5
D gene: .
V gene: TRBV7-2
CDR3 DNA: TGTGCCAGCAGCTCGCCCCCAATGATCCAGTACTTC
CDR3 protein: CASSSPPMIQYF

clone size: .
J gene: TRBJ2-2
D gene: TRBD1
V gene: TRBV4-3
CDR3 DNA: TGCGCCAGCAGCCAAACGCCTGACAGGGCTGACACCGGGGAGCTGTTTTTT
CDR3 protein: CASSQTPDRADTGELFF

clone size: .
J gene: TRBJ2-3
D gene: TRBD2
V gene: TRBV4-2
CDR3 DNA: TGTGCCAGCAGCCAATATTCTCAAATCCCGGGACTAGCGGGAGATACGCAGTATTTT
CDR3 protein: CASSQYSQIPGLAGDTQYF

clone size: .
J gene: TRBJ1-2
D gene: TRBD1
V gene: TRBV20-1
CDR3 DNA: TGCAGTGCCACGCGACAGGGGAAAGGGTATGGCTACACCTTC
CDR3 protein: CSATRQGKGYGYTF

clone size: few
J gene: TRBJ2-3
D gene: .
V gene: TRBV7-3
CDR3 DNA: TGTGCCAGCAGCTTATCCGCTCTCAGCACAGATACGCAGTATTTT
CDR3 protein: CASSLSALSTDTQYF

clone size: few
J gene: TRBJ1-2
D gene: TRBD1
V gene: TRBV9
CDR3 DNA: TGTGCCAGCAGAGCAGACAGGGCCGGCTATGGCTACACCTTC
CDR3 protein: CASRADRAGYGYTF

clone size: .
J gene: TRBJ2-3
D gene: TRBD2
V gene: TRBV2
CDR3 DNA: TGTGCCAGCAGGCGGGGGGCAGATACGCAGTATTTT
CDR3 protein: CASRRGADTQYF

clone size: few
J gene: TRBJ2-2
D gene: TRBD1
V gene: TRBV20-1
CDR3 DNA: TGCAGTGCTAGAGGACAGGGTGCCGGGGAGCTGTTTTTT
CDR3 protein: CSARGQGAGELFF

clone size: .
J gene: TRBJ1-2
D gene: .
V gene: TRBV25-1
CDR3 DNA: TGTGCCAGCAGTGAACTCACAGCGGGGAACTATGGCTACACCTTC
CDR3 protein: CASSELTAGNYGYTF

clone size: .
J gene: TRBJ2-3
D gene: .
V gene: TRBV20-1
CDR3 DNA: TGCAGTGCTAGGGCACTAGGGGGTCGTGCAGATACGCAGTATTTT
CDR3 protein: CSARALGGRADTQYF

clone size: many
J gene: TRBJ2-5
D gene: .
V gene: TRBV7-2
CDR3 DNA: TGTGCCAGCAGCTTTCGCTTGACTGGGGGCGAAGAGACCCAGTACTTC
CDR3 protein: CASSFRLTGGEETQYF

clone size: .
J gene: TRBJ2-7
D gene: .
V gene: TRBV6-5
CDR3 DNA: TGTGCCAGCAGGTCGGGGGCCGTCGAGCAGTACTTC
CDR3 protein: CASRSGAVEQYF

clone size: few
J gene: TRBJ2-7
D gene: .
V gene: TRBV5-1
CDR3 DNA: TGCGCCAGCAGCCCCGGGACGATCTCTTGGGAGCAGTACTTC
CDR3 protein: CASSPGTISWEQYF